A single sample gave rise to the 5 T cell receptor beta chains below, sequenced in a study of CD8 T cells in Susac syndrome. Random hexamers were used to reverse transcribe an amount of roughly 0.5 to 1 ug RNA. TCRdb re-analysed the immunoSEQ multiplex PCR reads in MiXCR, keeping a single row per CDR3 protein. The sample includes some 200,000 distinct CDR3 sequences, about 95% of them seen just once. The sample consisted of CD4+ T cells from PBMCs. These receptors were collected from a human donor in good health.

V and J are TRBV29-1 and TRBJ2-3; 9 bases are a match to TRBD2. Trimming cost V 1 base and J 3 bases; bases outside gene matches: 11. The CDR3 consists of 17 residues. Germline CDR1 reads SQVTM; CDR2 reads ANQGSEA. The CDR3 reads CSVEASGIMLGTDTQYF. The CDR3, as DNA: TGCAGCGTTGAAGCTAGCGGGATTATGTTGGGTACAGATACGCAGTATTTT.

The chain is built from TRBV20-1 and TRBJ2-2, with D possibly being TRBD2 (6 bases). CDR1 is DFQATT, CDR2 SNEGSKA, per germline (reference sequence). Between the trimmed V and J ends, which lost 6 bases and 0 bases, there was a span of 14 bases. The CDR3 is made up of 15 amino acids. This CDR3 reads CSAISGTANTGELFF. Here the CDR3 DNA reads TGCAGTGCCATATCCGGGACTGCGAACACCGGGGAGCTGTTTTTT.

The count of this clonotype is one. The chain is built from TRBV29-1 and TRBJ2-2, with 8 bases matching TRBD1. With V trimmed by 7 bases and J by 0 bases, 1 base remained unmatched. The CDR3 is made up of 13 amino acids. Looked up from germline, CDR1 is SQVTM and CDR2 is ANQGSEA. The CDR3 reads CSADRANTGELFF. The CDR3 nucleotides read TGCAGCGCGGACAGGGCGAACACCGGGGAGCTGTTTTTT.

The chain's CDR3 is CASSLLAAQYEQYF. The CDR3 bases are TGTGCCAGCAGCTTACTAGCGGCGCAGTACGAGCAGTACTTC. The J gene is TRBJ2-7, the V gene TRBV7-2, with 7 bases identical to TRBD2. V dropped 2 bases and J dropped 4; count of bases not matched to a gene: 5. The CDR3 extends over 14 amino acids. Per the germline V gene, CDR1 is SGHTA and CDR2 is FQGNSA.

This chain uses TRBV27 with TRBJ1-4; D uncertain. Germline CDR1 is MNHEY and CDR2 is SMNVEV (reference sequence). The CDR3 length is 12 residues. V was clipped by 10 bases and J by 0 bases, with 6 bases between them. Here the CDR3 DNA reads TGTGCCAACAGACCAACTAATGAAAAACTGTTTTTT. Translated: CANRPTNEKLFF.